The rows below give T cell receptor beta chains drawn from one sample of a study of multiple sclerosis patients with progressive multifocal leukoencephalopathy. The assay was immunoSEQ multiplex PCR, and TCRdb's table has in-frame clones only and misses some. The sample has roughly 29,000 clones, roughly 89% seen once. The sample consisted of PBMCs, taken from a patient treated with natalizumab. These receptor sequences come from a human donor with multiple sclerosis. Both conserved end residues are part of each CDR3. A D gene is named only where the DNA matches it firmly. The size field is filled for only some rows; it gives once, few, many or a size class.

TRBV25-1	TRBJ1-6	-	once	CASRQGRYNSPLHF	TGTGCCAGCAGACAGGGTCGCTATAATTCACCCCTCCACTTT
TRBV10-3	TRBJ1-1	-	once	CAISESYTATEAFF	TGTGCCATCAGTGAGTCGTACACAGCGACGGAAGCTTTCTTT
TRBV9	TRBJ2-3	-	-	CASSVREGWTDTQYF	TGTGCCAGCAGCGTCCGGGAAGGGTGGACAGATACGCAGTATTTT
TRBV11-3	TRBJ2-1	TRBD2	-	CASSLGLAAYNEQFF	TGTGCCAGCAGCTTGGGACTAGCGGCCTACAATGAGCAGTTCTTC
TRBV10-1	TRBJ1-1	TRBD1	-	CASSPGQGLFTEAFF	TGCGCCAGCAGTCCGGGACAGGGACTATTCACTGAAGCTTTCTTT
TRBV2	TRBJ1-4	TRBD1	-	CASNTQGAGEKLFF	TGTGCCAGCAATACCCAGGGGGCGGGTGAAAAACTGTTTTTT
TRBV28	TRBJ1-2	TRBD1	-	CASLQGPTLGYTF	TGTGCCAGCCTACAGGGGCCGACCCTGGGCTACACCTTC
TRBV4-2	TRBJ1-5	-	once	CASTRKGNQPQHF	TGTGCCAGCACCCGCAAGGGAAATCAGCCCCAGCATTTT
TRBV30	TRBJ2-2	-	-	CAWGFRVTGELFF	TGTGCCTGGGGGTTCAGGGTAACCGGGGAGCTGTTTTTT
TRBV6-6	TRBJ2-7	TRBD1	-	CASSRQGYSYEQYF	TGTGCCAGCAGTCGACAGGGGTACTCCTACGAGCAGTACTTC
TRBV28	TRBJ2-7	TRBD1	-	CASSRGQGPPYEQYF	TGTGCCAGCAGCCGGGGACAGGGGCCCCCCTACGAGCAGTACTTC
TRBV4-2	TRBJ2-7	-	-	CASSQDGALYEEQYF	TGTGCCAGCAGCCAAGATGGGGCTCTATATGAAGAGCAGTACTTC
TRBV5-1	TRBJ1-2	TRBD1	-	CASSRRGDRLNYGYTF	TGCGCCAGCAGCCGGCGGGGGGACAGACTCAACTATGGCTACACCTTC
TRBV28	TRBJ2-4	TRBD1	-	CASSLGGAGGKNIQYF	TGTGCCAGCAGTCTAGGGGGCGCCGGTGGCAAAAACATTCAGTACTTC
TRBV19	TRBJ1-1	TRBD1	-	CASSIGGTAEAFF	TGTGCCAGTAGTATAGGGGGGACAGCTGAAGCTTTCTTT
TRBV21-1	TRBJ1-1	-	-	CASSNLGNTEAFF	TGTGCCAGCAGCAACCTGGGAAACACTGAAGCTTTCTTT
TRBV9	TRBJ1-4	-	-	CASSVAGRVVEKLFF	TGTGCCAGCAGCGTAGCGGGGAGGGTGGTTGAAAAACTGTTTTTT
TRBV5-1	TRBJ2-5	-	-	CASSLAMGGAETQYF	TGCGCCAGCAGCTTGGCCATGGGGGGCGCCGAGACCCAGTACTTC
TRBV10-2	TRBJ2-3	-	once	CASSESVLVDTQYF	TGCGCCAGCAGTGAGTCGGTGTTGGTAGATACGCAGTATTTT
TRBV6-1	TRBJ2-3	TRBD2	-	CASRISGGGTDTRYF	TGTGCCAGCAGGATTAGCGGGGGGGGCACAGATACGCGGTATTTT
TRBV6-1	TRBJ1-2	TRBD1	-	CATNHPGQGVYGYTF	TGTGCCACAAACCACCCGGGACAGGGGGTCTATGGCTACACCTTC
TRBV18	TRBJ1-3	-	-	CASSPVLLGSSGNTIYF	TGTGCCAGCTCACCAGTCCTTCTGGGAAGCTCTGGAAACACCATATATTTT
TRBV9	TRBJ2-4	TRBD2	-	CASSLAGTVDSNIQYF	TGTGCCAGCAGCCTAGCGGGGACGGTAGACTCAAACATTCAGTACTTC
TRBV5-5	TRBJ2-5	-	-	CASSLAPAVVVETQYF	TGTGCCAGCAGCTTGGCCCCAGCCGTGGTGGTGGAGACCCAGTACTTC
TRBV19	TRBJ2-3	TRBD1	-	CATGTGETDTQYF	TGTGCCACCGGGACAGGGGAGACAGATACGCAGTATTTT
TRBV7-2	TRBJ2-4	-	-	CASSLLTGRENIQYF	TGTGCCAGCAGCTTACTGACAGGAAGGGAAAACATTCAGTACTTC
TRBV4-1	TRBJ2-5	TRBD2	-	CASSQAGAGGGEQYF	TGCGCCAGCAGCCAAGCAGGGGCGGGGGGAGGAGAGCAGTACTTC
TRBV6-5	TRBJ2-5	-	-	CASSYFGSQETQYF	TGTGCCAGCAGTTACTTCGGGTCTCAAGAGACCCAGTACTTC
TRBV10-3	TRBJ2-3	TRBD2	-	CAISGTSKSTDTQYF	TGTGCCATCAGTGGGACTAGCAAAAGCACAGATACGCAGTATTTT
TRBV7-9	TRBJ2-3	TRBD2	-	CASSLAGGQGDTQYF	TGTGCCAGCAGCCTAGCGGGGGGGCAAGGAGATACGCAGTATTTT
TRBV2	TRBJ1-6	-	-	CASSLRAGLYSDSPLHF	TGTGCCAGCAGCCTCCGGGCCGGCCTGTACTCCGATTCACCCCTCCACTTT
TRBV6-6	TRBJ2-1	TRBD1	-	CASSYTSQGVGEQFF	TGTGCCAGCAGTTACACTTCCCAGGGGGTGGGTGAGCAGTTCTTC
TRBV28	TRBJ2-3	-	-	CASLKGGKDTQYF	TGTGCCAGCCTTAAGGGAGGAAAAGATACGCAGTATTTT
TRBV28	TRBJ2-5	-	-	CASTLSQEMGETQYF	TGTGCCAGCACCCTCTCGCAAGAGATGGGAGAGACCCAGTACTTC
TRBV10-1	TRBJ2-5	-	-	CASSESLGRAQETQYF	TGCGCCAGCAGTGAGTCCCTCGGCCGAGCCCAAGAGACCCAGTACTTC
TRBV29-1	TRBJ2-5	TRBD1	-	CSVGTGPRETQYF	TGCAGCGTTGGGACAGGTCCTCGGGAGACCCAGTACTTC
TRBV2	TRBJ1-2	-	-	CATDGRYGYTF	TGTGCCACCGACGGCCGCTATGGCTACACCTTC
TRBV11-2	TRBJ2-3	-	-	CASSAITDTQYF	TGTGCCAGCAGCGCCATCACAGATACGCAGTATTTT
TRBV11-2	TRBJ2-5	-	-	CASSLLRETQYF	TGTGCCAGCAGCTTACTCCGAGAGACCCAGTACTTC
TRBV7-6	TRBJ1-1	-	-	CASSLAYNTEAFF	TGTGCCAGCAGCTTAGCGTACAACACTGAAGCTTTCTTT
TRBV7-9	TRBJ2-3	TRBD2	-	CASSLSGRETDTQYF	TGTGCCAGCAGCTTATCAGGGAGGGAGACAGATACGCAGTATTTT
TRBV18	TRBJ1-5	-	-	CASSLQKFQPQHF	TGTGCCAGCTCACTACAGAAATTTCAGCCCCAGCATTTT
TRBV11-2	TRBJ1-3	TRBD1	-	CASSSRQGNSGNTIYF	TGTGCCAGCAGCTCCCGACAGGGAAACTCTGGAAACACCATATATTTT
TRBV20-1	TRBJ1-2	-	-	CSARVGTGYTF	TGCAGTGCTAGAGTGGGGACTGGCTACACCTTC
TRBV5-4	TRBJ2-3	-	-	CASSLDPGDTQYF	TGTGCCAGCAGCTTGGACCCGGGGGATACGCAGTATTTT
TRBV19	TRBJ2-7	-	-	CASSMGNSEQYF	TGTGCCAGTAGTATGGGGAATTCCGAGCAGTACTTC
TRBV9	TRBJ2-3	TRBD2	-	CASSAGTSVTDTQYF	TGTGCCAGCAGCGCCGGGACTAGCGTCACAGATACGCAGTATTTT
TRBV29-1	TRBJ2-7	-	-	CSVVGTGAPLSYEQYF	TGCAGCGTGGTGGGGACGGGGGCTCCTTTGAGCTACGAGCAGTACTTC
TRBV9	TRBJ2-7	TRBD2	-	CASSVGGGTYEQYF	TGTGCCAGCAGCGTAGGCGGGGGAACCTACGAGCAGTACTTC
TRBV7-2	TRBJ2-5	TRBD2	-	CASSEGLREAETQYF	TGTGCCAGCAGCGAGGGACTCCGGGAGGCAGAGACCCAGTACTTC
TRBV7-2	TRBJ2-3	-	once	CASSREAGPDTQYF	TGTGCCAGCAGCCGAGAGGCAGGGCCAGATACGCAGTATTTT
TRBV19	TRBJ1-5	-	-	CASSIVRDQPQHF	TGTGCCAGTAGTATAGTCCGCGATCAGCCCCAGCATTTT
TRBV5-6	TRBJ1-3	-	-	CASSSVGAGGNTIYF	TGTGCCAGCAGCTCGGTTGGGGCAGGGGGAAACACCATATATTTT
TRBV5-1	TRBJ2-7	TRBD1	-	CASSLDRGYSEQYF	TGCGCCAGCAGCTTGGACAGGGGGTATAGCGAGCAGTACTTC
TRBV28	TRBJ2-7	-	-	CASSQWETYEQYF	TGTGCCAGCAGCCAGTGGGAGACCTACGAGCAGTACTTC
TRBV5-1	TRBJ2-5	TRBD2	-	CASSPGTSGGAGTQYF	TGCGCCAGCAGCCCCGGGACTAGCGGGGGGGCCGGGACCCAGTACTTC
TRBV6-1	TRBJ2-2	TRBD2	once	CASNERLAGQSNTGELFF	TGTGCCAGCAATGAGAGACTAGCGGGGCAATCGAACACCGGGGAGCTGTTTTTT
TRBV11-2	TRBJ2-3	-	-	CASSLEFIEDTQYF	TGTGCCAGCAGCTTAGAGTTCATCGAAGATACGCAGTATTTT
TRBV18	TRBJ1-2	TRBD1	-	CASSPPQGASGYTF	TGTGCCAGCTCACCACCACAGGGGGCTAGTGGCTACACCTTC
TRBV6-1	TRBJ2-5	-	-	CASSDRSLWQETQYF	TGTGCCAGCAGCGACAGGAGCCTTTGGCAAGAGACCCAGTACTTC